This TCR beta chain is from a study of T cell responses to AZD1222 COVID-19 vaccine (dated by TCRdb to the early 2020s). Study-level background: A total of just over 230 trial participants underwent TCR sequencing, of whom roughly 210 had received two doses of AZD1222 and approximately 25 had received two doses of the MenACWY control vaccine. Trial participants were enrolled by age into subgroups of 18-55, 56-69 and 70-plus years, and around 150, 28 and 57 TCR-sequenced participants, respectively, were included in these subgroups. Summary of the overall study and its limitations: No day 14 peak-response samples were available, so repertoires were characterized only after the peak T cell response. Participants were mostly white British and included more females than males, and it was suggested by the authors that clonal diversity may have been underestimated. Conclusions about previously exposed vaccinees are limited, since just a handful of AZD1222 recipients were seropositive for SARS-CoV-2 at baseline. The 56-69-year group was small, and its depth increase did not reach significance, likely because of low power. The whole spike protein was spanned by vaccine-associated CD4 TCRs, and dominant responses were seen in regions 160-218 and 743-854. Nearly half of unique spike-specific TCRs reportedly recognized epitopes outside regions mutated in the B.1.351 and B.1.1.7 variants. Spike-specific TCR breadth and depth rose significantly after two AZD1222 doses compared with day 0 and with MenACWY recipients.

The CDR3 regions of human TCRbeta chains were analyzed by immunosequencing. In the authors' own workflow: Repertoire TCRs were checked for matches against a reference library of SARS-CoV-2-specific TCRs that had been generated using the MIRA antigen-specificity platform. Breadth meant the fraction of unique TCRs that were SARS-CoV-2-associated, whereas depth meant the fraction of total T cells that were SARS-CoV-2-associated. Each spike-specific TCR was assigned to its reactive spike region and to a CD4 or CD8 class using the MIRA data. Log10-transformed breadth and depth values were compared by one-way ANOVA with Sidak's multiple comparisons tests. Sourced from immuneACCESS, this table was stored by TCRdb with only in-frame sequences that have V and J called. A share of the clones is absent; for the studies checked, an unresolved V gene accounts for under half, and the remainder has no known explanation. V, J and clone size were drawn from that table, and D and trimming were deduced from the DNA. This sample is represented by about 88,000 clones; 85% to 90% of them were singletons. Of the sample, roughly 4.9% falls within the top ten clones.

Of note for this clone: Its cognate antigen has yet to be identified. No qualities accompany the bases; no much larger clone lies one base away.

The V end loses 2 bases and the J end loses 0 bases, and a stretch of 10 bases separates them. The CDR3, from cysteine to phenylalanine, totals 16 residues. The only DNA kept is the CDR3, 48 bases in frame from the first base. The germline V gene yields SGHAT for CDR1 and FQNNGV for CDR2. The sample's time point label, in plain terms: about 28 days (+/-7) after the second vaccine dose. AZD1222 recipients given second doses at about 4 weeks or at about 12 weeks were pooled, since spike-specific TCR depth and breadth were not found to differ between the two schedules. Samples from vaccinated people were obtained from the UK trials COV001 and COV002, which included a single-blind randomized controlled phase 2/3 trial of AZD1222 (ChAdOx1 nCoV-19) in healthy adults. For TCRbeta chain sequencing, PBMC samples from trial participants were taken at day 0 and at day 28 after the second dose.

The sequence was obtained from an adult who received the AZD1222 COVID-19 vaccine. The sequence joins TRBV11-2 to TRBJ2-2; no confident D gene assignment can be made. The sample was peripheral blood, taken 28 days after the second AZD1222 dose. The DNA sequence is TGTGCCAGCAGCTTAAGGCCGGCCGCGAACACCGGGGAGCTGTTTTTT. Its product reads: CASSLRPAANTGELFF.